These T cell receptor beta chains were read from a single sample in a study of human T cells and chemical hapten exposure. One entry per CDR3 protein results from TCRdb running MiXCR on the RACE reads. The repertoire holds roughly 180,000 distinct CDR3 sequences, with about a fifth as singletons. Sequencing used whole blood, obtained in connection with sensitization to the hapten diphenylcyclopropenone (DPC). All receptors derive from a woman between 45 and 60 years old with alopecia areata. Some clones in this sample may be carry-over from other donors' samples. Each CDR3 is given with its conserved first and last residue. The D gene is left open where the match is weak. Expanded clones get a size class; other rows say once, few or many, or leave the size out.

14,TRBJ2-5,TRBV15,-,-,CATSSSSGRETQYF,TGTGCCACCAGCAGTAGCTCCGGGAGAGAGACCCAGTACTTC
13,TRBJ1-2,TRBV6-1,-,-,CASSEKGVNGYTF,TGTGCCAGCAGTGAAAAGGGGGTGAATGGCTACACCTTC
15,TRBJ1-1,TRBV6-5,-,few,CASSHAGTQNTEAFF,TGTGCCAGCAGTCACGCCGGGACACAGAACACTGAAGCTTTCTTT
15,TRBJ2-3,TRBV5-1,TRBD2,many,CASTLLGLTTDTQYF,TGCGCCAGCACCCTGTTGGGACTAACCACAGATACGCAGTATTTT
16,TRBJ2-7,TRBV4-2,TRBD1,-,CASSRPREGATYEQYF,TGTGCCAGCAGCCGACCCAGAGAGGGGGCCACCTACGAGCAGTACTTC
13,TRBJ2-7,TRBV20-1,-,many,CSARDLLLYEQYF,TGCAGTGCTAGAGATCTCCTCCTCTACGAGCAGTACTTC
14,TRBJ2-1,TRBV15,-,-,CATSRPQGWNEQFF,TGTGCCACCAGCAGGCCCCAGGGGTGGAATGAGCAGTTCTTC
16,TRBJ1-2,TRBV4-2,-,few,CASSPEQTPGPYGYTF,TGTGCCAGCAGCCCAGAACAAACCCCAGGGCCCTATGGCTACACCTTC
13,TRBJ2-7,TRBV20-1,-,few,CSARDTRVYEQYF,TGCAGTGCTAGGGATACTAGAGTCTACGAGCAGTACTTC
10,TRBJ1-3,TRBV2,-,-,CAASGNTIYF,TGTGCCGCGTCTGGAAACACCATATATTTT
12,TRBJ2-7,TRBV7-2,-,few,CASSIRPYEQYF,TGTGCCAGCAGCATTAGGCCCTACGAGCAGTACTTC
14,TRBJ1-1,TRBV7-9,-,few,CASSLEGLKRIAFF,TGTGCCAGCAGCTTAGAGGGCCTCAAAAGGATTGCTTTCTTT
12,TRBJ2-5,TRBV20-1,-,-,CSARLTRETQYF,TGCAGTGCTAGGCTGACCCGAGAGACCCAGTACTTC
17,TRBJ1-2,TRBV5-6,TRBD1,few,CASSLAGTGARNYGYTF,TGTGCCAGCAGCTTGGCCGGGACAGGGGCAAGGAACTATGGCTACACCTTC
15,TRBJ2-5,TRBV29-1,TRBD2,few,CSAGLAGVSSGTQYF,TGCAGCGCTGGACTAGCGGGAGTCTCCAGCGGGACCCAGTACTTC
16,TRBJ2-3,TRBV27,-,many,CASSSPNRGKTDTQYF,TGTGCCAGCAGTTCCCCTAACAGAGGGAAAACAGATACGCAGTATTTT
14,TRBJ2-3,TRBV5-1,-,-,CASSLGHSTDTQYF,TGCGCCAGCAGCCTGGGACATAGCACAGATACGCAGTATTTT
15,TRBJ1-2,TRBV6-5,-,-,CASSSLRREVYGYTF,TGTGCCAGCAGTTCTCTAAGGAGAGAGGTCTATGGCTACACCTTC
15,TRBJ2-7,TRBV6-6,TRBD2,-,CASRRNLAGDYEQYF,TGTGCCAGCAGGAGGAACCTAGCGGGAGACTACGAGCAGTACTTC
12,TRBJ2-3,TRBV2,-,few,CASSAYTDTQYF,TGTGCCAGCAGCGCCTACACAGATACGCAGTATTTT
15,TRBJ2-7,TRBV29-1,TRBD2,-,CSVERTTAGGYEQYF,TGCAGCGTTGAGCGAACGACAGCGGGAGGCTACGAGCAGTACTTC
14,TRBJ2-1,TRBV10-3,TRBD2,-,CAISPLAEYNEQFF,TGTGCCATCAGCCCACTAGCGGAGTACAATGAGCAGTTCTTC
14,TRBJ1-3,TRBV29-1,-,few,CSGATAGSGNTIYF,TGCAGCGGAGCCACGGCGGGCTCTGGAAACACCATATATTTT
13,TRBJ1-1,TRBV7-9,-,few,CASGGQPNTEAFF,TGTGCCAGCGGAGGCCAGCCGAACACTGAAGCTTTCTTT
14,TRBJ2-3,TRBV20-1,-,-,CSARVLVSTDTQYF,TGCAGTGCTAGAGTCCTAGTGAGCACAGATACGCAGTATTTT
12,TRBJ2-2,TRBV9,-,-,CASSPVYGELFF,TGTGCCAGCAGCCCTGTATACGGGGAGCTGTTTTTT
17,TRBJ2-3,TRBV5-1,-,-,CASREAEGSTRTDTQYF,TGCGCCAGCAGAGAGGCCGAAGGCAGCACCCGCACAGATACGCAGTATTTT
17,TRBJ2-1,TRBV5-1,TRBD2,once,CSSSSGRGGRGWDEQFF,TGCTCCAGCAGTTCCGGACGGGGCGGGAGAGGATGGGATGAGCAGTTCTTC
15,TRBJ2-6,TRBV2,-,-,CASSKDSTGDNVLTF,TGTGCCAGCAGTAAGGACAGTACGGGAGACAACGTCCTGACTTTC
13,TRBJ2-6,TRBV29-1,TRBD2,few,CSVVAGGANVLTF,TGCAGCGTCGTAGCGGGCGGGGCCAACGTCCTGACTTTC
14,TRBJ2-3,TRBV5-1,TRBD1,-,CASSGTGGVETQYF,TGCGCCAGCAGCGGGACAGGGGGCGTAGAGACGCAGTATTTT
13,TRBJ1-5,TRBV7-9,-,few,CASSFVGSQPQHF,TGTGCCAGCAGCTTTGTGGGAAGTCAGCCCCAGCATTTT
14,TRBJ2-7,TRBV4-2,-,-,CASSQGRYSYEQYF,TGTGCCAGCAGCCAAGGGAGATACTCCTACGAGCAGTACTTC
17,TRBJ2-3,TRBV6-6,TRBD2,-,CASSGLAGAWPSDTQYF,TGTGCCAGCAGTGGACTAGCGGGGGCATGGCCCTCAGATACGCAGTATTTT
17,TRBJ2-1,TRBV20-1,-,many,CSARALAFGHSYNEQFF,TGCAGTGCTAGAGCTTTGGCGTTCGGGCACTCCTACAATGAGCAGTTCTTC
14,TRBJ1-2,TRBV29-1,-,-,CSVDPGSGSYGYTF,TGCAGCGTTGACCCAGGATCTGGGAGCTATGGCTACACCTTC
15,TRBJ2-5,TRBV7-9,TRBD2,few,CASSVRLAEEETQYF,TGTGCCAGCAGCGTCCGACTAGCGGAGGAAGAGACCCAGTACTTC
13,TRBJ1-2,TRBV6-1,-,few,CAIQWEGTYGYTF,TGTGCCATCCAGTGGGAGGGTACCTATGGCTACACCTTC
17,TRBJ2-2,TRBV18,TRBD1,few,CASSPRIRQGPAGELFF,TGTGCCAGCTCACCACGGATCAGACAGGGTCCGGCCGGGGAGCTGTTTTTT
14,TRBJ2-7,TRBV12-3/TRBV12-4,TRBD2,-,CASSLSGRAKEQYF,TGTGCCAGCAGTTTGTCGGGGAGGGCCAAAGAGCAGTACTTC
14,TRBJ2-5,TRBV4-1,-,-,CASSQPITSVTQYF,TGCGCCAGCAGCCAACCCATAACCAGCGTGACCCAGTACTTC
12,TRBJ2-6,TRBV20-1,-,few,CSASYGANVLTF,TGCAGTGCTAGCTATGGGGCCAACGTCCTGACTTTC
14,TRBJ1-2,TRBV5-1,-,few,CASSLEQGPYGYTF,TGCGCCAGCAGCTTGGAACAGGGACCTTATGGCTACACCTTC
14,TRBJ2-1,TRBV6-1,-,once,CATEPGSSYNEQFF,TGTGCCACAGAGCCGGGTTCCTCCTACAATGAGCAGTTCTTC
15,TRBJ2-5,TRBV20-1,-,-,CSAEKSWGAQETQYF,TGCAGTGCTGAAAAGAGTTGGGGGGCCCAAGAGACCCAGTACTTC
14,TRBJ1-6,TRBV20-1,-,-,CGASIMRDNSPLHF,TGCGGTGCTAGTATCATGAGAGATAATTCACCCCTCCACTTT
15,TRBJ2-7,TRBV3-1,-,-,CASSRSSGTLYEQYF,TGTGCCAGCAGCCGCAGTTCCGGGACACTCTACGAGCAGTACTTC
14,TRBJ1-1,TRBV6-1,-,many,CASSPTRQRAEAFF,TGTGCCAGCTCCCCTACGCGACAGCGCGCGGAAGCTTTCTTT
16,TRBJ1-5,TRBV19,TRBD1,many,CASRPDREHGNQPQHF,TGTGCCAGTAGGCCCGACAGGGAACACGGCAATCAGCCCCAGCATTTT
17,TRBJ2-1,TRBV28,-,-,CASSQISGFSSYNEQFF,TGTGCCAGCAGTCAAATATCAGGGTTTAGCTCCTACAATGAGCAGTTCTTC
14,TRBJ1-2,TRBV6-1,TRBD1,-,CASKKVTGDYGYTF,TGTGCCAGCAAGAAAGTTACAGGGGACTATGGCTACACCTTC
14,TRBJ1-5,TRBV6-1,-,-,CASSEAGGPQPQHF,TGTGCCAGCAGTGAAGCTGGGGGACCCCAGCCCCAGCATTTT
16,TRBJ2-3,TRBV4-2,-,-,CASSPRLSPGADTQYF,TGTGCCAGCAGCCCACGGCTTAGTCCGGGAGCAGATACGCAGTATTTT